The present TCR beta chain was sequenced within a study of cytomegalovirus exposure and HLA in healthy donors. Study in general: From about 180 million T cells, an earlier analysis saw 90 million to 130 million unique TCR beta sequences.

A word on this clone: Its cognate antigen is unknown. Relative to the germline gene, one junction end is altered; a read error may explain this.

The CDR3 runs 17 residues. The V gene's germline CDR1 is MGHRA and CDR2 YSYEKL. Primers: 60 Vbeta forward and 13 Jbeta reverse. Measured with immunoSEQ multiplex PCR; TCRdb has only the in-frame clones, and not every one. The table has approximately 190,000 clones, about 77% seen once. The study's findings and limits: Later on, a genetic analysis was performed. It linked a missense variant in DCLRE1C with V- and J-gene trimming of TCR beta. Accurate HLA-A and HLA-B prediction from TCR beta sequences was reported for most subjects. A list of roughly 180 TCR beta chains associated with cytomegalovirus was given.

The J gene is TRBJ2-1, the V gene TRBV4-1; 7 bases line up with TRBD2. Specimen: PBMCs. This receptor was obtained from a woman in her 30s in good health and CMV-seropositive. CDR3 in amino acids: CASSQGPTGAGYNEQFF. DNA of the CDR3: TGCGCTAGCAGCCAAGGGCCCACGGGAGCGGGGTACAATGAGCAGTTCTTC.